Below are 26 T cell receptor beta chains sequenced from a single sample in a study of shared clonotypes between healthy human individuals. Data came from immunoSEQ multiplex PCR; TCRdb stores just in-frame clones and leaves some out. Seen here are around 600,000 clones, 97% observed once, and the top ten hold about 0.06%. The specimen sequenced was naive CD4+ T cells sorted from blood. Subset given: CD45RA+ positively selected. The receptors shown here come from a woman in her 30s in good health.

The rearrangement links TRBV28 to TRBJ2-1; D unclear. The CDR3 has 17 residues. Per the germline V gene, CDR1 is MDHEN and CDR2 is SYDVKM. With 5 bases removed from V and 6 bases from J, the gap between germline ends came to 23 bases. The CDR3 loop reads CASSPIEQGWFSNEQFF. CDR3 in DNA: TGTGCCAGCAGTCCCATCGAGCAAGGGTGGTTTTCCAATGAGCAGTTCTTC.

The chain is built from TRBV6-1 and TRBJ2-7; tentatively, D is TRBD1 (6 bases). The germline V and J ends were trimmed by 2 bases and 3 bases, with 11 bases remaining between them. This CDR3 is built from 14 residues. CDR1 and CDR2 (germline): MNHNS, SASEGT. The CDR3 reads CASSESGTIYEQYF. The CDR3 region has the DNA TGTGCCAGCAGTGAATCTGGGACAATCTACGAGCAGTACTTC.

The rearrangement uses TRBV27 and TRBJ2-7; 8 bases line up with TRBD2. CDR1 and CDR2 from the germline V gene are MNHEY and SMNVEV (reference sequence). This CDR3 contains 13 residues. V lost 6 bases, J lost 5 bases, and 6 bases stayed unmatched. CDR3 amino acids: CASSRLRGDEQYF. In DNA, the CDR3 is TGTGCCAGCAGCCGGCTGCGGGGGGACGAGCAGTACTTC.

The V call is TRBV7-9, the J call TRBJ2-5; tentatively, D is TRBD2 (6 bases). The CDR3 is 15 residues long. Germline CDR1 SEHNR, CDR2 FQNEAQ (reference sequence). V lost 3 bases to trimming and J lost 4 bases, with 15 bases between them. Written as DNA, the CDR3 is TGTGCCAGCAGCTTTACGGCGCAGGGAGGAGAGACCCAGTACTTC. Residues: CASSFTAQGGETQYF.

This chain joins TRBV2 and TRBJ2-7; 10 positions match TRBD1. The CDR3 loop spans 14 amino acids. The ends lost 6 bases at V and 1 base at J; junction bases unmatched: 3. Germline V CDR1 and CDR2: SNHLY, FYNNEI. The CDR3 region is CASRDRGKSYEQYF. The CDR3 bases are TGTGCCAGCAGGGACAGGGGGAAATCCTACGAGCAGTACTTC. Full variable domain (outside the CDR3, taken from reference TRBV2 and TRBJ2-7): EPEVTQTPSHQVTQMGQEVILRCVPISNHLYFYWYRQILGQKVEFLVSFYNNEISEKSEIFDDQFSVERPDGSNFTLKIRSTKLEDSAMYFCASRDRGKSYEQYFGPGTRLTVT.

The chain combines TRBV5-1 with TRBJ1-2, with D uncertain. Germline loops: CDR1 SGHRS, CDR2 YFSETQ. The CDR3 sequence is 14 residues long. Trimming took off 2 bases at V and 1 base at J, with 9 bases between the two ends. As DNA, the CDR3 is TGCGCCAGCAGCTTCGGGAGCAGTAACTATGGCTACACCTTC. This encodes CASSFGSSNYGYTF.

This clone was seen just once. The chain employs TRBV27 and TRBJ1-4, with D possibly matching TRBD1 (6 bases). Between the trimmed V and J ends, which lost 0 bases and 5 bases, there was a span of 10 bases. CDR3 size: 15 residues. Germline lookup yields CDR1 MNHEY and CDR2 SMNVEV (reference sequence). The CDR3 DNA reads TGTGCCAGCAGTTTATCCCGGGGGCGGAATGAAAAACTGTTTTTT. Translating gives CASSLSRGRNEKLFF.

V and J are TRBV5-1 and TRBJ1-2, with D uncertain. V lost 0 bases to trimming and J lost 2 bases, with 5 bases between them. The CDR3 covers 13 residues. In germline, CDR1 is SGHRS, CDR2 YFSETQ. The DNA for the CDR3 is TGCGCCAGCAGCTTGGAGAAAAACTATGGCTACACCTTC. This sequence encodes CASSLEKNYGYTF. Variable domain in full (rest from reference TRBV5-1 and TRBJ1-2): KAGVTQTPRYLIKTRGQQVTLSCSPISGHRSVSWYQQTPGQGLQFLFEYFSETQRNKGNFPGRFSGRQFSNSRSEMNVSTLELGDSALYLCASSLEKNYGYTFGSGTRLTVV.

J is TRBJ1-1 and V is TRBV10-3; a weak D match, TRBD1 (5 bases). Looked up from germline, CDR1 is ENHRY and CDR2 is SYGVKD. The CDR3 consists of 14 residues. Trimming shortened V by 2 bases and J by 6 bases, and 13 bases separated the two germline ends. CDR3 bases: TGTGCCATCAGTGAGCTAGGGGCGTATGCTGAAGCTTTCTTT. This codes for CAISELGAYAEAFF.

The V call is TRBV18, the J call TRBJ2-1; 8 bases line up with TRBD1. J was trimmed by 6 bases and V by 3 bases; bases with no gene match: 7. Germline assignment: CDR1 KGHSH and CDR2 LQKENI. The CDR3 has 15 amino acids. CDR3 protein: CASSPSGTGGNEQFF. Written as DNA, the CDR3 is TGTGCCAGCTCACCCAGCGGAACAGGGGGCAATGAGCAGTTCTTC.

The chain employs TRBV5-1 and TRBJ2-1; TRBD2 might be the D (6 bases). With 2 bases removed from V and 6 bases from J, the gap between germline ends came to 15 bases. Germline values: CDR1 SGHRS, CDR2 YFSETQ. This CDR3 has 15 amino acids. CDR3 amino acids: CASSLSRDLLNEQFF. The CDR3, as DNA: TGCGCCAGCAGCTTATCCCGGGACTTACTCAATGAGCAGTTCTTC.

The chain employs TRBV4-1 and TRBJ2-4; TRBD1 matches 9 bases. The V gene's germline CDR1 is MGHRA and CDR2 YSYEKL. This CDR3 is built from 15 residues. The V gene end was trimmed by 1 base and the J gene end by 6 bases; junction bases not matched to a gene: 4. The DNA for the CDR3 is TGCGCCAGCAGCCAAGGGGACAGGGTAGCAAACATTCAGTACTTC. It yields the protein CASSQGDRVANIQYF.

This clone was seen a handful of times. The chain combines TRBV28 with TRBJ1-5; TRBD1 agrees at 8 bases. The V gene's germline CDR1 is MDHEN and CDR2 SYDVKM. The CDR3 totals 13 residues. Trimming cost V 6 bases and J 4 bases; bases outside gene matches: 2. This CDR3 is CASRDRDNQPQHF. CDR3 bases: TGTGCCAGCAGGGACAGGGATAATCAGCCCCAGCATTTT.

This clone was seen once. The J gene is TRBJ1-5, the V gene TRBV2, with TRBD1 matching 8 bases. J was trimmed by 2 bases and V by 8 bases; bases with no gene match: 8. Germline V gives CDR1 SNHLY, CDR2 FYNNEI. This CDR3 is 15 amino acids long. CDR3 DNA: TGTGCCAGCGTTCAGGGGGCGTATGGCAATCAGCCCCAGCATTTT. It is translated as CASVQGAYGNQPQHF.

The V and J genes are TRBV5-4 and TRBJ1-1; 11 positions agree with TRBD1. The germline V gene encodes CDR1 SGHNT and CDR2 YYREEE (reference sequence). This CDR3 is 16 amino acids long. With 4 bases clipped from V and 5 bases from J, the junction kept 10 bases outside the gene matches. The DNA of the CDR3 is TGTGCCAGCAGCGAAGGGACAGGGGGGAGTTGGACTGAAGCTTTCTTT. Translating gives CASSEGTGGSWTEAFF. The full variable domain, in which reference TRBV5-4 and TRBJ1-1 provide the parts outside the CDR3, is ETGVTQSPTHLIKTRGQQVTLRCSSQSGHNTVSWYQQALGQGPQFIFQYYREEENGRGNFPPRFSGLQFPNYSSELNVNALELDDSALYLCASSEGTGGSWTEAFFGQGTRLTVV.

This clone was seen once. This chain joins TRBV30 and TRBJ2-1, with D possibly being TRBD2 (5 bases). This CDR3 contains 11 residues. The germline gives CDR1 GTSNPN, CDR2 SVGIG (reference sequence). Trimming removed 2 bases from V and 10 bases from J, with 9 bases in between. The CDR3 DNA reads as TGTGCCTGGAGTCCTGGCGGGGAGCAGTTCTTC. Translated: CAWSPGGEQFF.

The chain has TRBV6-5 and TRBJ2-2, with D hard to call. CDR3 length: 15 residues. V was trimmed by 8 bases and J by 1 base, leaving 14 bases between them. Germline loops: CDR1 MNHEY, CDR2 SVGAGI. CDR3 DNA: TGTGCCAGCGGAAAACGACAATTGAACACCGGGGAGCTGTTTTTT. Translation: CASGKRQLNTGELFF.

The V and J genes are TRBV29-1 and TRBJ1-1, with 7 bases lining up with TRBD1. Germline assignment: CDR1 SQVTM and CDR2 ANQGSEA. The junction had 16 bases not matched to a gene; V was cut back by 7 bases and J by 8 bases. The CDR3 length is 14 residues. The CDR3 DNA reads as TGCAGCGCAAGACAGGGTTCGGGCTTTGACGAAGCTTTCTTT. The encoded protein is CSARQGSGFDEAFF.

This chain connects TRBV9 to TRBJ2-7; possible D gene TRBD2, 5 bases. Germline V CDR1 and CDR2: SGDLS, YYNGEE. This CDR3 comprises 15 residues. V was pared by 3 bases and J by 7 bases, with 20 bases between. The CDR3 bases are TGTGCCAGCAGCGCTCTTCCGGTGACAACGGGGGAGCAGTACTTC. Translation: CASSALPVTTGEQYF.

The chain combines TRBV5-6 with TRBJ2-1; D unresolved. V lost 0 bases and J lost 5, with 12 bases in between. Germline V gene data show CDR1 as SGHDT and CDR2 as YYEEEE. The CDR3 spans 15 residues. For the CDR3, the DNA is TGTGCCAGCAGCTTGGACGCAGGTTCTCACAATGAGCAGTTCTTC. Encoded protein: CASSLDAGSHNEQFF.

The chain uses TRBV5-8 and TRBJ2-3; the match to TRBD2 covers 8 bases. V dropped 1 base and J dropped 4; count of bases not matched to a gene: 11. The CDR3 has 17 residues. Germline CDR1 reads SGHTS; CDR2 reads YDEGEE. CDR3 in DNA: TGTGCCAGCAGCTTGTTCGGGAGGGCCATCTCCCCAGATACGCAGTATTTT. Residues: CASSLFGRAISPDTQYF. The full variable domain, its missing parts supplied by reference TRBV5-8 and TRBJ2-3, is EAGVTQSPTHLIKTRGQQATLRCSPISGHTSVYWYQQALGLGLQFLLWYDEGEERNRGNFPPRFSGRQFPNYSSELNVNALELEDSALYLCASSLFGRAISPDTQYFGPGTRLTVL.

The V call is TRBV19, the J call TRBJ2-1, with D perhaps TRBD1 (6 bases). The V gene's germline CDR1 is LNHDA and CDR2 SQIVND (reference sequence). The CDR3 loop spans 13 amino acids. Deletions cut 5 bases from V and 9 bases from J, with 14 bases between. The CDR3 here is CASSLGGDSEQFF. The DNA of the CDR3 is TGTGCCAGTAGTTTAGGGGGAGACAGTGAGCAGTTCTTC. Supplemented by reference TRBV19 and TRBJ2-1, the full variable domain reads DGGITQSPKYLFRKEGQNVTLSCEQNLNHDAMYWYRQDPGQGLRLIYYSQIVNDFQKGDIAEGYSVSREKKESFPLTVTSAQKNPTAFYLCASSLGGDSEQFFGPGTRLTVL.

The genes are TRBV2 and TRBJ2-7; 12 positions match TRBD2. This CDR3 region has 14 residues. The J segment lost 3 bases and the V segment lost 7 bases, leaving 4 bases of the junction unmatched. Germline loops: CDR1 SNHLY, CDR2 FYNNEI. CDR3 loop: CASTTSGSHYEQYF. The CDR3 DNA reads TGTGCCAGCACGACTAGCGGGAGTCACTACGAGCAGTACTTC.

The chain recombines TRBV28 with TRBJ2-7; possibly TRBD1 for D (5 bases). Germline loops: CDR1 MDHEN, CDR2 SYDVKM. V lost 3 bases and J lost 5, with 20 bases in between. The CDR3 sequence is 16 residues long. The CDR3: CASSFRLRGASHEQYF. The CDR3 region has the DNA TGTGCCAGCAGTTTTCGCCTAAGGGGCGCTTCCCACGAGCAGTACTTC.

J is TRBJ2-3 and V is TRBV18, with unresolved D. V was cut by 2 bases and J by 3 bases, with 6 bases left in between. This CDR3 has 13 amino acids. The germline V gene encodes CDR1 KGHSH and CDR2 LQKENI. The CDR3 here is CASSPSATDTQYF. In DNA, the CDR3 is TGTGCCAGCTCACCATCTGCGACAGATACGCAGTATTTT.

This rearrangement joins TRBV7-3 to TRBJ1-2; 10 positions match TRBD1. The CDR3 is 14 amino acids. In germline, CDR1 is SGHTA, CDR2 FQGTGA. Unmatched junction bases numbered 8, after V lost 4 bases and J lost 9 bases. The CDR3 sequence is CASSSGTGDYRYTF. The CDR3 DNA reads TGTGCCAGCAGCTCAGGGACAGGGGATTATCGCTACACCTTC.